The rows below give T cell receptor beta chains drawn from one sample of a study of shared clonotypes between healthy human individuals. TCRdb's copy holds only in-frame clones and misses some; the assay was immunoSEQ multiplex PCR. The repertoire consists of about 870,000 clones, with 80% to 95% occurring once and the leading ten covering around 24%. The sequencing sample was made of naive CD8+ T cells sorted from blood. Receptors originate from a man aged 25-45 years in good health. Both conserved end residues are part of each CDR3. D genes are given only for firm matches. Clone sizes are given selectively: once, few, many, or a class where the clone is expanded.

abundance	v_gene	j_gene	d_gene	CDR3nt	CDR3aa
.	TRBV7-9	TRBJ2-5	TRBD1	TGTGCCAGCAGCGGTAACAGGGGCTACGAGCAAGAGACCCAGTACTTC	CASSGNRGYEQETQYF
.	TRBV5-1	TRBJ2-1	.	TGCGCCAGCAGCCTCCTTTTAGCAGGGGGGCCTAACGTGAATGAGCAGTTCTTC	CASSLLLAGGPNVNEQFF
.	TRBV27	TRBJ1-4	TRBD1	TGTGCCAGCAGCCTTTTTGGGACAGATGAAAAACTGTTTTTT	CASSLFGTDEKLFF
.	TRBV29-1	TRBJ2-2	.	TGCAGCGTTAATGGAGCGCTGAACACCGGGGAGCTGTTTTTT	CSVNGALNTGELFF
.	TRBV19	TRBJ1-5	TRBD1	TGTGCCAGTAACGTAGGACAGGGAGGGCAGCCCCAGCATTTT	CASNVGQGGQPQHF
.	TRBV10-1	TRBJ2-7	.	TGCGCCAGCAGTGAAGGCAGGGGAAGGCGCTACGAGCAGTACTTC	CASSEGRGRRYEQYF
.	TRBV27	TRBJ2-1	TRBD2	TGTGCCAGCAGCAAACCGGGACTAGAGCAGTTCTTC	CASSKPGLEQFF
once	TRBV28	TRBJ2-1	TRBD1	TGTGCCAGCAGTTTACCAGGGGGAAGGTCCTACAATGAGCAGTTCTTC	CASSLPGGRSYNEQFF
.	TRBV7-6	TRBJ2-5	.	TGTGCCAGCAGCTTAGCGGGGGAGACCCAGTACTTC	CASSLAGETQYF
.	TRBV28	TRBJ2-2	.	TGTGCCACCACCCGAGAGAACACCGGGGAGCTGTTTTTT	CATTRENTGELFF
.	TRBV28	TRBJ2-2	TRBD2	TGTGCCAGCAGTTTGCTAGCGGCCGGCACCGGGGAGCTGTTTTTT	CASSLLAAGTGELFF
once	TRBV18	TRBJ2-2	TRBD2	TGTGCCAGCTCACCGAAGAAACTAGCGGGCACGAACACCGGGGAGCTGTTTTTT	CASSPKKLAGTNTGELFF
.	TRBV18	TRBJ2-7	TRBD2	TGTGCCAGCTCATTCGTTCGCCCGGGACTAGATTCCTACGAGCAGTACTTC	CASSFVRPGLDSYEQYF
.	TRBV27	TRBJ2-7	TRBD1	TGTGCCAGCAGTTCGACAGGGATACTATACGAGCAGTACTTC	CASSSTGILYEQYF
.	TRBV7-3	TRBJ2-3	TRBD1	TGTGCCAGCAGCTTACCGGGACAGGGGGGCACAGATACGCAGTATTTT	CASSLPGQGGTDTQYF
.	TRBV2	TRBJ2-6	.	TGTGCCAGTCTTAGGACACCTTATTCTGGGGCCAACGTCCTGACTTTC	CASLRTPYSGANVLTF
.	TRBV28	TRBJ1-4	.	TGTGCCAGCAGCCTGAAGGGGTGGGGAATTAATGAAAAACTGTTTTTT	CASSLKGWGINEKLFF
.	TRBV28	TRBJ1-1	.	TGTGCCAGCAGTTTTGGCCAGGATGGGGCTGAAGCTTTCTTT	CASSFGQDGAEAFF
.	TRBV29-1	TRBJ2-7	TRBD2	TGCAGCGTTGAACTAACTAGCGGGAGTTTGGTTGTCGAGCAGTACTTC	CSVELTSGSLVVEQYF
.	TRBV27	TRBJ2-1	TRBD2	TGTGCCACCAGGAGACTAGCAGTTGACAATGAGCAGTTCTTC	CATRRLAVDNEQFF
.	TRBV5-1	TRBJ2-1	TRBD1	TGCGCCAGCAGCTTTGGGACAGGGGGCATTTATGAGCAGTTCTTC	CASSFGTGGIYEQFF
.	TRBV28	TRBJ1-2	.	TGTGCCAGCAGTTTCCGTCAGGAAGCTAGTGGCTACACCTTC	CASSFRQEASGYTF